Listed below are T cell receptor beta chains from one sample, sequenced in a study of shared clonotypes between healthy human individuals. TCRdb's copy holds only in-frame clones and misses some; the assay was immunoSEQ multiplex PCR. The sample includes 520,000 or so clones, approximately 79% of them seen just once. Sequenced input: PBMCs. These receptors were taken from a woman in her forties in good health. Some clones in this sample may be carry-over from other donors' samples. CDR3s include the opening cysteine and the closing phenylalanine or tryptophan. A D gene is named only where the DNA matches it firmly. Not all rows give a size; the values are once, few, many and, for expanded clones, a class.

j_call: TRBJ1-4
clone_size: NA
v_call: TRBV30
d_call: NA
cdr3_nt: TGTGCCTGGACGAGGGATGGGGAAAAACTGTTTTTT
cdr3_aa: CAWTRDGEKLFF

j_call: TRBJ2-1
clone_size: NA
v_call: TRBV5-5
d_call: TRBD2
cdr3_nt: TGTGCCAGCAGCCTTAGCGGGAGGGCCCACAATGAGCAGTTCTTC
cdr3_aa: CASSLSGRAHNEQFF

j_call: TRBJ2-7
clone_size: once
v_call: TRBV7-9
d_call: NA
cdr3_nt: TGTGCCAGCAGCTTAGCAGGATCCTACGAGCAGTACTTC
cdr3_aa: CASSLAGSYEQYF

j_call: TRBJ2-5
clone_size: NA
v_call: TRBV30
d_call: NA
cdr3_nt: TGTGCCTGGAGTATTAGGGAGACCCAGTACTTC
cdr3_aa: CAWSIRETQYF

j_call: TRBJ2-4
clone_size: NA
v_call: TRBV2
d_call: TRBD2
cdr3_nt: TGTGCCAGCAGTACCGGGAGGGGCCTCGGAAACATTCAGTACTTC
cdr3_aa: CASSTGRGLGNIQYF

j_call: TRBJ2-6
clone_size: NA
v_call: TRBV2
d_call: TRBD1
cdr3_nt: TGTGCCAGCAGTCTCGGGACAGGGATCTCTGGGGCCAACGTCCTGACTTTC
cdr3_aa: CASSLGTGISGANVLTF

j_call: TRBJ1-4
clone_size: NA
v_call: TRBV7-2
d_call: TRBD1
cdr3_nt: TGTGCCAGCAGCACGACAGGGGGCACTAATGAAAAACTGTTTTTT
cdr3_aa: CASSTTGGTNEKLFF

j_call: TRBJ2-5
clone_size: NA
v_call: TRBV7-2
d_call: TRBD2
cdr3_nt: TGTGCCAGCAGCTTAGTGGCAGCTAGCGGGAGGGGTACGGGGACCCAGTACTTC
cdr3_aa: CASSLVAASGRGTGTQYF

j_call: TRBJ2-5
clone_size: NA
v_call: TRBV19
d_call: TRBD2
cdr3_nt: TGTGCCAGTAGCAGACAAGCGGGAGGGGATGAGACCCAGTACTTC
cdr3_aa: CASSRQAGGDETQYF

j_call: TRBJ1-1
clone_size: NA
v_call: TRBV6-9
d_call: TRBD1
cdr3_nt: TGTGCCAGCAGGGGGACAGGGAATGGGAACACTGAAGCTTTCTTT
cdr3_aa: CASRGTGNGNTEAFF